These 22 T cell receptor beta chains came from one sample sequenced in a study of vaccination effects on CD4 cells after COVID-19. Viral peptide pool expansion of antigen-specific CD4+ T cells preceded sequencing in the ViraFEST assay. Isolation of CD4+ T cells took place after 10 to 11 days of culture. SARS-CoV-2 infected the person between March and December 2020, as confirmed by PCR. Method: immunoSEQ multiplex PCR; TCRdb's copy keeps in-frame clones and lacks some. The table has tens of thousands of clones, about 73% seen once. Their recognized antigens are unknown. Specimen: CD4+ T cells from PBMCs cultured with HCoV-NL63 spike peptides, collected before COVID-19 vaccination. These TCRs come from a human donor who had a prior SARS-CoV-2 infection.

The V and J genes are TRBV10-3 and TRBJ1-2; 7 bases are a match to TRBD1. CDR1 and CDR2 (germline): ENHRY, SYGVKD. The CDR3 loop spans 12 amino acids. J was trimmed by 4 bases and V by 6 bases; bases with no gene match: 2. CDR3 DNA: TGTGCCATCAGCAGGGACAGCTATGGCTACACCTTC. This translates into CAISRDSYGYTF.

The chain recombines TRBV6-5 with TRBJ2-7; 7 bases are shared with TRBD1. V lost 6 bases, J lost 3 bases, and 5 bases stayed unmatched. Germline CDR1 is MNHEY and CDR2 is SVGAGI. The CDR3 covers 13 residues. The CDR3 loop is CASRRDSNYEQYF. In nucleotides, the CDR3 is TGTGCCAGCAGGAGGGACAGTAACTACGAGCAGTACTTC.

This chain joins TRBV6-5 and TRBJ1-2; 10 bases fit TRBD1. The trim removed 7 bases at V and 8 bases at J, leaving 10 bases unmatched. The CDR3 contains 14 residues. Looked up from germline, CDR1 is MNHEY and CDR2 is SVGAGI. For the CDR3, the DNA is TGTGCCAGCACGCAAGACAGGGGGCTAAACGGCTACACCTTC. It is translated as CASTQDRGLNGYTF.

This clone has a handful of counts. The V call is TRBV3-1 (or the pseudogene TRBV3-2), the J call TRBJ2-5; 10 nucleotides align to TRBD2. Trimming cost V 4 bases and J 4 bases; bases outside gene matches: 9. CDR1 LGHDT and CDR2 YNNKEL come from the germline V gene (reference sequence). The CDR3 totals 16 residues. The CDR3 loop reads CASSPVKRGGVETQYF. In DNA, the CDR3 is TGTGCCAGCAGCCCAGTTAAGCGGGGGGGCGTAGAGACCCAGTACTTC.

This sequence joins TRBV7-9 and TRBJ2-7; D remains unclear. Trimming shortened V by 5 bases and J by 6 bases, and 11 bases separated the two germline ends. Germline lookup yields CDR1 SEHNR and CDR2 FQNEAQ (reference sequence). The CDR3 runs to 12 residues. The CDR3 coding sequence is TGTGCCAGCAGCCCCCTGTCCACCGAGCAGTACTTC. This codes for CASSPLSTEQYF.

V usage is TRBV9 and J usage is TRBJ2-5; the match to TRBD2 covers 12 bases. Germline V gene sequence: CDR1 SGDLS, CDR2 YYNGEE. V gave up 9 bases and J gave up 5 bases; unmatched junction bases: 14. This CDR3 has 16 residues. Written as DNA, the CDR3 is TGTGCCAACAGAAGGACTAGCGGGGACCGCGGGGAGACCCAGTACTTC. This sequence encodes CANRRTSGDRGETQYF.

This chain connects TRBV3-1 (or the pseudogene TRBV3-2) to TRBJ2-7, with 7 bases aligning to TRBD2. This CDR3 has 14 amino acids. Germline V gives CDR1 LGHDT, CDR2 YNNKEL (reference sequence). V shed 1 base and J 4 bases; nucleotides not matched to a gene: 4. The CDR3 sequence: CASSQGAGRYEQYF. DNA for the CDR3: TGTGCCAGCAGCCAAGGAGCGGGACGTTACGAGCAGTACTTC.

This clone came up once. The CDR3 nucleotides read TGTGCCAGCAGTTTCCCAGGAAAAAGGCTAGCGGGAACGGTTTACAATGAGCAGTTCTTC. Protein sequence: CASSFPGKRLAGTVYNEQFF. The gene calls are TRBV6-7 and TRBJ2-1; 9 bases fit TRBD2. TRBV6-7 is treated as an ORF (open reading frame) with a function not yet certain. V dropped 4 bases and J dropped 4; count of bases not matched to a gene: 20. The CDR3 is 20 residues long.

This clone occurred a few times. The gene calls are TRBV2 and TRBJ1-1, with D perhaps TRBD1 (6 bases). V was cut by 5 bases and J by 2 bases, with 9 bases left in between. The CDR3 runs to 13 residues. CDR1 and CDR2 (germline): SNHLY, FYNNEI. The CDR3 coding sequence is TGTGCCAGCAGTCAGGGGATTAACACTGAAGCTTTCTTT. As protein: CASSQGINTEAFF. Full variable domain (rest looked up from reference TRBV2 and TRBJ1-1): EPEVTQTPSHQVTQMGQEVILRCVPISNHLYFYWYRQILGQKVEFLVSFYNNEISEKSEIFDDQFSVERPDGSNFTLKIRSTKLEDSAMYFCASSQGINTEAFFGQGTRLTVV.

The CDR3 loop is CASSQGYQPQHF. DNA for the CDR3: TGTGCCAGCAGTCAGGGGTATCAGCCCCAGCATTTT. This sequence joins TRBV28 and TRBJ1-5, with a tentative D call TRBD1 (6 bases). V was cut by 5 bases and J by 5 bases, with 7 bases left in between. CDR1 and CDR2 (germline): MDHEN, SYDVKM. The CDR3 extends over 12 amino acids.

The CDR3 region is CASSLGGVNTEAFF. As DNA, the CDR3 is TGTGCCAGCAGCTTAGGGGGAGTGAACACTGAAGCTTTCTTT. J is TRBJ1-1 and V is TRBV7-9; D is undetermined. Germline CDR1 and CDR2: SEHNR and FQNEAQ (reference sequence). The V gene lost 1 base and the J gene lost 0 bases, with 6 bases spanning the gap. The CDR3 is 14 amino acids.

In its sample, this clone was seen once. The genes are TRBV7-2 and TRBJ2-3; D perhaps matches TRBD1 (6 bases). V lost 2 bases, J lost 2 bases, and 11 bases lay in between. CDR1 and CDR2 (germline): SGHTA, FQGNSA. CDR3 length: 15 amino acids. The CDR3 loop is CASSLQGSTTDTQYF. As DNA, the CDR3 is TGTGCCAGCAGCTTACAGGGGTCAACCACAGATACGCAGTATTTT. Full variable domain (missing parts from reference TRBV7-2 and TRBJ2-3): GAGVSQSPSNKVTEKGKDVELRCDPISGHTALYWYRQSLGQGLEFLIYFQGNSAPDKSGLPSDRFSAERTGGSVSTLTIQRTQQEDSAVYLCASSLQGSTTDTQYFGPGTRLTVL.

This clone was detected a few times. This chain connects TRBV6-1 to TRBJ2-2; TRBD1 aligns across 7 bases. J was trimmed by 0 bases and V by 4 bases; bases with no gene match: 11. CDR1 MNHNS and CDR2 SASEGT come from the germline V gene. This CDR3 spans 18 amino acids. The CDR3 sequence: CASSVAATGAANTGELFF. The CDR3 coding sequence is TGTGCCAGCAGTGTCGCGGCAACAGGGGCAGCGAACACCGGGGAGCTGTTTTTT.

The rearrangement uses TRBV7-3 and TRBJ2-3, with D unresolved. The ends were cut back, 1 base at V and 3 bases at J, with 11 bases in the middle. This CDR3 is built from 15 residues. CDR1 and CDR2 from the germline V gene are SGHTA and FQGTGA. The CDR3 loop reads CASSLKGSATDTQYF. CDR3 DNA: TGTGCCAGCAGCTTAAAAGGGTCGGCTACAGATACGCAGTATTTT. The full variable domain, with the rest looked up from reference TRBV7-3 and TRBJ2-3, is GAGVSQTPSNKVTEKGKYVELRCDPISGHTALYWYRQSLGQGPEFLIYFQGTGAADDSGLPNDRFFAVRPEGSVSTLKIQRTERGDSAVYLCASSLKGSATDTQYFGPGTRLTVL.

The rearrangement joins TRBV24-1 to TRBJ1-2; no clear D gene. This CDR3 has 14 amino acids. V was pared by 5 bases and J by 4 bases, with 13 bases between. Germline values: CDR1 KGHDR, CDR2 SFDVKD. The CDR3 DNA sequence: TGTGCCACCAGTGGCACAGCGGTAGGCTATGGCTACACCTTC. This sequence encodes CATSGTAVGYGYTF.

The rearrangement uses TRBV5-4 and TRBJ2-7; 12 bases are a match to TRBD2. Germline V lookup: CDR1 SGHNT, CDR2 YYREEE (reference sequence). The CDR3 length is 15 residues. J was trimmed by 5 bases and V by 1 base; bases with no gene match: 4. CDR3 nucleotide sequence: TGTGCCAGCAGCTTGTCGACTAGCGGGAGAAACGAGCAGTACTTC. It specifies CASSLSTSGRNEQYF.

The V call is TRBV5-1, the J call TRBJ1-4, with D possibly being TRBD1 (6 bases). Per the germline V gene, CDR1 is SGHRS and CDR2 is YFSETQ. V was pared by 4 bases and J by 6 bases, with 13 bases between. The CDR3 has 14 residues. CDR3 amino acids: CASSGVAGDEKLFF. The CDR3 DNA follows: TGCGCCAGCAGCGGGGTGGCAGGGGATGAAAAACTGTTTTTT.

The rearrangement links TRBV9 to TRBJ2-7, with 9 bases that match TRBD1. V lost 3 bases to trimming and J lost 4 bases; unmatched junction nucleotides: 8. The CDR3 covers 15 residues. Germline assignment: CDR1 SGDLS and CDR2 YYNGEE. In DNA, the CDR3 is TGTGCCAGCAGCGCATCCGGGACAGGGATTTACGAGCAGTACTTC. Its translation is CASSASGTGIYEQYF. Full variable domain (outside the CDR3, taken from reference TRBV9 and TRBJ2-7): DSGVTQTPKHLITATGQRVTLRCSPRSGDLSVYWYQQSLDQGLQFLIQYYNGEERAKGNILERFSAQQFPDLHSELNLSSLELGDSALYFCASSASGTGIYEQYFGPGTRLTVT.

The J gene is TRBJ2-1, the V gene TRBV27; TRBD2 matches at 10 bases. Germline CDR1 and CDR2: MNHEY and SMNVEV (reference sequence). V lost 0 bases to trimming and J lost 13 bases; unmatched junction nucleotides: 9. This CDR3 region has 15 residues. The CDR3 DNA is TGTGCCAGCAGTTTATCCTGGGCTAGCGGGAGTCTTCAGTTCTTC. Its protein is CASSLSWASGSLQFF.

The rearrangement joins TRBV12-3 or TRBV12-4 to TRBJ1-6; D remains unclear. This CDR3 comprises 12 residues. Trimming shortened V by 3 bases and J by 8 bases, and 5 bases separated the two germline ends. The CDR3 sequence is CASSFPDSPLHF. CDR3 DNA: TGTGCCAGCAGTTTCCCCGATTCACCCCTCCACTTT.

The V and J genes are TRBV7-6 and TRBJ1-1, with D hard to call. The CDR3 sequence is 14 residues long. V dropped 2 bases and J dropped 5 bases, with 12 bases sitting between them. Germline V gene sequence: CDR1 SGHVS, CDR2 FNYEAQ. The CDR3 sequence is CASSLTDVRTEAFF. The CDR3 bases are TGTGCCAGCAGCTTAACCGACGTGAGGACTGAAGCTTTCTTT.

J is TRBJ2-2 and V is TRBV5-1; D may correspond to TRBD1 or TRBD2 (5 bases each). The CDR3 sequence is 14 residues long. Trimming took 1 base from V and 5 from J, leaving 9 bases between them. Per the germline V gene, CDR1 is SGHRS and CDR2 is YFSETQ. CDR3 loop: CASSLSGGTGELFF. CDR3 nucleotides: TGCGCCAGCAGCTTGAGTGGGGGAACCGGGGAGCTGTTTTTT. Combining the CDR3 with reference TRBV5-1 and TRBJ2-2 gives the whole variable domain KAGVTQTPRYLIKTRGQQVTLSCSPISGHRSVSWYQQTPGQGLQFLFEYFSETQRNKGNFPGRFSGRQFSNSRSEMNVSTLELGDSALYLCASSLSGGTGELFFGEGSRLTVL.